Following are 13 T cell receptor beta chains from one sample sequenced in a study of control samples from healthy donors and cancer patients. Here immunoSEQ multiplex PCR was the method, and the copy in TCRdb shows in-frame clones only, minus some. The sample gives 110,000 to 150,000 clones, approximately 91% of which show up once; approximately 9.4% is in the top ten. Sequenced input: blood. All receptors come from a woman aged 25 to 39 in good health.

CDR3 in amino acids: CASSLTGQLDGYTF. The CDR3 DNA follows: TGCGCCAGCAGCTTGACAGGACAACTAGATGGCTACACCTTC. This sequence joins TRBV5-1 and TRBJ1-2, with TRBD1 as a possible D gene (5 bases). The CDR3 is 14 amino acids. Germline V gene lookup returns CDR1 SGHRS and CDR2 YFSETQ. The V and J ends lost 1 base and 6 bases respectively, with 13 bases between them.

This clone has just a few counts. The chain joins TRBV7-9 to TRBJ1-4; the match to TRBD1 covers 9 bases. V lost 3 bases, J lost 6 bases, and 8 bases stayed unmatched. Germline V gene lookup returns CDR1 SEHNR and CDR2 FQNEAQ (reference sequence). The length of the CDR3 is 16 residues. The CDR3 reads CASSFLPGQGDEKLFF. The CDR3 nucleotides are TGTGCCAGCAGCTTTCTTCCGGGACAGGGAGATGAAAAACTGTTTTTT.

The V call is TRBV9, the J call TRBJ1-5; 7 bases match TRBD1. Trimming cost V 0 bases and J 3 bases; bases outside gene matches: 9. Germline V lookup: CDR1 SGDLS, CDR2 YYNGEE. The CDR3 runs to 17 residues. CDR3 in amino acids: CASSVARGDRANQPQHF. For the CDR3, the DNA is TGTGCCAGCAGCGTAGCTCGGGGGGACAGAGCCAATCAGCCCCAGCATTTT. Full variable domain (missing parts from reference TRBV9 and TRBJ1-5): DSGVTQTPKHLITATGQRVTLRCSPRSGDLSVYWYQQSLDQGLQFLIQYYNGEERAKGNILERFSAQQFPDLHSELNLSSLELGDSALYFCASSVARGDRANQPQHFGDGTRLSIL.

This sequence joins TRBV5-1 and TRBJ2-1, with D tentatively TRBD1 or TRBD2 (5 bases each). This CDR3 comprises 15 residues. V was clipped by 1 base and J by 7 bases, with 15 bases between them. Germline lookup yields CDR1 SGHRS and CDR2 YFSETQ. The CDR3 here is CASSLFGDLANEQFF. As DNA, the CDR3 is TGCGCCAGCAGCTTGTTCGGGGACCTTGCTAATGAGCAGTTCTTC. Combining the CDR3 with reference TRBV5-1 and TRBJ2-1 gives the whole variable domain KAGVTQTPRYLIKTRGQQVTLSCSPISGHRSVSWYQQTPGQGLQFLFEYFSETQRNKGNFPGRFSGRQFSNSRSEMNVSTLELGDSALYLCASSLFGDLANEQFFGPGTRLTVL.

This clone has only one observation. This chain uses TRBV6-6 with TRBJ2-7; D unresolved. The germline gives CDR1 MNHNY, CDR2 SVGAGI (reference sequence). CDR3 length equals 13 residues. With 6 bases removed from V and 0 bases from J, the gap between germline ends came to 9 bases. CDR3 nucleotides: TGTGCCAGCAGGCCCCCTAGCTCCTACGAGCAGTACTTC. This translates into CASRPPSSYEQYF.

V and J are TRBV7-9 and TRBJ1-5; 8 nucleotides align to TRBD1. The CDR3 covers 17 residues. The ends lost 5 bases at V and 3 bases at J; junction bases unmatched: 12. The germline V gene has CDR1 SEHNR and CDR2 FQNEAQ (reference sequence). CDR3 sequence reads: CASSPGTGGFVNQPQHF. For the CDR3, the DNA is TGTGCCAGCAGCCCAGGGACAGGCGGGTTCGTCAATCAGCCCCAGCATTTT.

This clone was seen a single time. The chain joins TRBV19 to TRBJ2-5; D possibly uses TRBD1 or TRBD2 (5 bases each). Trimming shortened V by 6 bases and J by 5 bases, and 19 bases separated the two germline ends. CDR3 length: 15 amino acids. Germline assignment: CDR1 LNHDA and CDR2 SQIVND (reference sequence). The CDR3 DNA reads TGTGCCAGTAGCCTGGGGGTGGTAGCCGTGGAGACCCAGTACTTC. Its translation is CASSLGVVAVETQYF.

The table lists this clone with a count of one. This rearrangement joins TRBV3-1 (or the pseudogene TRBV3-2) to TRBJ2-7; D uncertain. This CDR3 is 12 amino acids long. CDR1 and CDR2 from the germline V gene are LGHDT and YNNKEL (reference sequence). The V end lost 4 bases, the J end lost 4 bases, and 8 bases lay between the germline ends. The CDR3 sequence: CASSPTKYEQYF. The CDR3 DNA reads as TGTGCCAGCAGCCCGACGAAATACGAGCAGTACTTC.

The chain uses TRBV4-2 and TRBJ2-3, with D tentatively TRBD2 (7 bases). CDR1 is LGHNA, CDR2 YNFKEQ, per germline. The V end lost 2 bases, the J end lost 0 bases, and 18 bases lay between the germline ends. This CDR3 contains 18 residues. The CDR3 DNA reads TGTGCCAGCAGCCAAAGGGGGGGGCAACAGATAAGCACAGATACGCAGTATTTT. The encoded protein is CASSQRGGQQISTDTQYF.

The rearrangement joins TRBV10-1 to TRBJ2-7; 7 bases line up with TRBD1. The V and J ends lost 4 bases and 2 bases, in that order; junction bases with no gene match: 5. This CDR3 is built from 14 residues. CDR1 is WNHNN, CDR2 SYGVQD, per germline (reference sequence). The CDR3 spells CASSVDRVPYEQYF. CDR3 sequence (DNA): TGCGCCAGCAGTGTTGACAGGGTCCCCTACGAGCAGTACTTC.

The chain couples TRBV19 to TRBJ1-5, with a tentative D call TRBD1 (5 bases). V was cut by 8 bases and J by 4 bases, with 15 bases left in between. This CDR3 comprises 14 residues. Germline CDR1 LNHDA, CDR2 SQIVND (reference sequence). CDR3 residues: CASANGAANQPQHF. The CDR3 coding sequence is TGTGCCAGTGCAAACGGGGCAGCTAATCAGCCCCAGCATTTT.

Only a few counts were recorded for this clone. The V call is TRBV27, the J call TRBJ1-5; 8 bases align to TRBD1. The CDR3 has 15 amino acids. CDR1 is MNHEY and CDR2 is SMNVEV in the germline V gene (reference sequence). The junction had 7 bases not matched to a gene; V was cut back by 2 bases and J by 7 bases. CDR3 region: CASSLTRTGSQPQHF. CDR3 nucleotides: TGTGCCAGCAGTTTAACACGGACAGGGTCCCAGCCCCAGCATTTT.

In the case of this clone: Its ends do not fully match the called genes, so a read error is possible. The J gene is TRBJ1-2, the V gene TRBV5-1; the match to TRBD1 covers 8 bases. CDR3 length equals 13 residues. From germline, CDR1 is SGHRS and CDR2 YFSETQ. The CDR3: CASSLASEGTGAF. CDR3 nucleotides: TGCGCCAGCAGCTTGGCATCTGAAGGGACAGGCGCATTC.